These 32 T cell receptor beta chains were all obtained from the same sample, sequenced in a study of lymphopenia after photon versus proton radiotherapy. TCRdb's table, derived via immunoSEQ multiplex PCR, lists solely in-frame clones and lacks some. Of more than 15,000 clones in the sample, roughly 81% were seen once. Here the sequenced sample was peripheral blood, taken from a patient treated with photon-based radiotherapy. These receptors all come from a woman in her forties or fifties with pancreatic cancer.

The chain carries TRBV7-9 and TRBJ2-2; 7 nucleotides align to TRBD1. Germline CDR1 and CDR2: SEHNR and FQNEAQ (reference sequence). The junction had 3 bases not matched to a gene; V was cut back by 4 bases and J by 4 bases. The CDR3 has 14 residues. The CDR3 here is CASSYRGSTGELFF. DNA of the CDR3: TGTGCCAGCAGCTACAGGGGCTCCACCGGGGAGCTGTTTTTT.

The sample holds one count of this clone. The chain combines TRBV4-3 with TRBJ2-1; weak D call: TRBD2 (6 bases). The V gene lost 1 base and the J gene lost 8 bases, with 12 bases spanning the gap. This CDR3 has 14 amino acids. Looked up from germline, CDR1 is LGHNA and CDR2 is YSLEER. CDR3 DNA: TGCGCCAGCAGCCAAGGCCCCAGGAGGGATGAGCAGTTCTTC. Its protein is CASSQGPRRDEQFF.

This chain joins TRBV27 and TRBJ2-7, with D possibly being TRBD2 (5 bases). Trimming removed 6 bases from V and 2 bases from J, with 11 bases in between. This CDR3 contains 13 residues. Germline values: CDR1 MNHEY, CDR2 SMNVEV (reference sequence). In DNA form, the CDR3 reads TGTGCCAGCAGCCCCGACGGGGCCTACGAGCAGTACTTC. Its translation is CASSPDGAYEQYF.

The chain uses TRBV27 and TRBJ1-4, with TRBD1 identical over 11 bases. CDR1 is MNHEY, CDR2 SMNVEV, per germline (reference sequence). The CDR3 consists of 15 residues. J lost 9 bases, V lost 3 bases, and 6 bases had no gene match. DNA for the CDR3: TGTGCCAGCAGTTTGGGGACAGGGGGGGAGCAAAAACTGTTTTTT. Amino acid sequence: CASSLGTGGEQKLFF.

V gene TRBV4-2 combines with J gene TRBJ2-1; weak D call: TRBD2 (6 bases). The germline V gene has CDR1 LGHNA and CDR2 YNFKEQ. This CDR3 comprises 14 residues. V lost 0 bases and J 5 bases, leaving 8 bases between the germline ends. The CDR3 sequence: CASSQDSGDNEQFF. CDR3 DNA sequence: TGTGCCAGCAGCCAAGATAGCGGAGACAATGAGCAGTTCTTC.

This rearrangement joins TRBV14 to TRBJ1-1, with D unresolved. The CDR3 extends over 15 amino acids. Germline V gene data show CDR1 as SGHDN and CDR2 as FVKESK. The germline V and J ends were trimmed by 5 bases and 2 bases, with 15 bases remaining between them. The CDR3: CASSALRGFNTEAFF. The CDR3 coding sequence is TGTGCCAGCAGCGCCCTGCGGGGATTCAACACTGAAGCTTTCTTT.

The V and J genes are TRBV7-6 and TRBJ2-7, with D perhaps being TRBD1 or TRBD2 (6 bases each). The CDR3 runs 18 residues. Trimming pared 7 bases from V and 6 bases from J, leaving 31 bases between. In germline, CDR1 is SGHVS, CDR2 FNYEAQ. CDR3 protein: CASILKQFVEGGRGEQYF. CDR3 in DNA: TGTGCCAGCATATTAAAACAGTTTGTCGAGGGGGGCCGAGGCGAGCAGTACTTC.

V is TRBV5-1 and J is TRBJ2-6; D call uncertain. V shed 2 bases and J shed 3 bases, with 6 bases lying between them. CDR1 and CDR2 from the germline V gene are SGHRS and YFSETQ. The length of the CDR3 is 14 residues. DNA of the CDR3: TGCGCCAGCAGCTTTAATGGTGGGGCCAACGTCCTGACTTTC. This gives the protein CASSFNGGANVLTF.

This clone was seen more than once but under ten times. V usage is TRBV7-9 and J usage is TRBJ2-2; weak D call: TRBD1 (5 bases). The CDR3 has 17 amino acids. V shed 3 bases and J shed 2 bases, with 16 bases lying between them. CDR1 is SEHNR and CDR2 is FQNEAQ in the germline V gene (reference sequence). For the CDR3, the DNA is TGTGCCAGCAGCTTGTATGGCGGCAGGGCAAACACCGGGGAGCTGTTTTTT. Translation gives CASSLYGGRANTGELFF.

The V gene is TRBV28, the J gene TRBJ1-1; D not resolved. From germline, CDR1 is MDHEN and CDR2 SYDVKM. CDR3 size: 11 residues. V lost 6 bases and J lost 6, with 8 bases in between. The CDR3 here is CASRGKPEAFF. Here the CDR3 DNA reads TGTGCCAGCAGGGGGAAACCTGAAGCTTTCTTT. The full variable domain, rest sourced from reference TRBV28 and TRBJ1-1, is DVKVTQSSRYLVKRTGEKVFLECVQDMDHENMFWYRQDPGLGLRLIYFSYDVKMKEKGDIPEGYSVSREKKERFSLILESASTNQTSMYLCASRGKPEAFFGQGTRLTVV.

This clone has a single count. This chain's CDR3 is CASKEGADTQYF. The CDR3 bases are TGTGCCAGCAAGGAGGGGGCAGATACGCAGTATTTT. V is TRBV28 and J is TRBJ2-3; D tentatively fits TRBD1 or TRBD2 (6 bases each). CDR3 length: 12 residues. CDR1 MDHEN and CDR2 SYDVKM come from the germline V gene. V lost 7 bases and J lost 4, with 9 bases in between.

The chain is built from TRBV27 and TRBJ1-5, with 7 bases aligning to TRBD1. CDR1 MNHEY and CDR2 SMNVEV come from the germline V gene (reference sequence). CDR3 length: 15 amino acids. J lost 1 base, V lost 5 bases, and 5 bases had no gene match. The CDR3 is CASSALQGSNQPQHF. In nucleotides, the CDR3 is TGTGCCAGCAGTGCACTACAGGGGAGCAATCAGCCCCAGCATTTT.

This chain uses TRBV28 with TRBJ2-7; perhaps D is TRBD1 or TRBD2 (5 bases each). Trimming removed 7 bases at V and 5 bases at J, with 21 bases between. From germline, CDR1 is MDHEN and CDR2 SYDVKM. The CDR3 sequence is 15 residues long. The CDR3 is CASKSWDGEENEQYF. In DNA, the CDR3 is TGTGCCAGCAAGTCGTGGGACGGGGAAGAGAACGAGCAGTACTTC. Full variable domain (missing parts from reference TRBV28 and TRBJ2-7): DVKVTQSSRYLVKRTGEKVFLECVQDMDHENMFWYRQDPGLGLRLIYFSYDVKMKEKGDIPEGYSVSREKKERFSLILESASTNQTSMYLCASKSWDGEENEQYFGPGTRLTVT.

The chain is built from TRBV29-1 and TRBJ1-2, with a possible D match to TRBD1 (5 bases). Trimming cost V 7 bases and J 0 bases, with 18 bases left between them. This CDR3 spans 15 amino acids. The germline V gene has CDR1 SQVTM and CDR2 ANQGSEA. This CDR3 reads CSAGQDISSNYGYTF. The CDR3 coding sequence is TGCAGCGCGGGGCAGGACATCTCCTCTAACTATGGCTACACCTTC.

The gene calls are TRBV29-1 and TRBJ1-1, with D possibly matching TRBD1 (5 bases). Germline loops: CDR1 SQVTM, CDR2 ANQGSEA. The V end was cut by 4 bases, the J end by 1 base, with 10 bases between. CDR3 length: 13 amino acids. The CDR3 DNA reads TGCAGCGTTGGTCTGGGGGGGAACACTGAAGCTTTCTTT. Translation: CSVGLGGNTEAFF.

The CDR3 coding sequence is TGTGCCAGCAGCTTAGCGCTAATGACAGTAAACTTCCACGAGCAGTACTTC. Amino acid sequence: CASSLALMTVNFHEQYF. The chain links TRBV7-2 to TRBJ2-7; D may be TRBD1 (5 bases). V lost 0 bases and J 5 bases, leaving 20 bases between the germline ends. This CDR3 comprises 17 residues. CDR1 is SGHTA and CDR2 is FQGNSA in the germline V gene. Full variable domain (remainder filled in from reference TRBV7-2 and TRBJ2-7): GAGVSQSPSNKVTEKGKDVELRCDPISGHTALYWYRQSLGQGLEFLIYFQGNSAPDKSGLPSDRFSAERTGGSVSTLTIQRTQQEDSAVYLCASSLALMTVNFHEQYFGPGTRLTVT.

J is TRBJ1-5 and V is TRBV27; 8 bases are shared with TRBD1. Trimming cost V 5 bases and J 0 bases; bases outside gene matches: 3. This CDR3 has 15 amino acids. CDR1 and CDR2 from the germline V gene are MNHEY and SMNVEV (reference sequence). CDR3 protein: CASSPGQGSNQPQHF. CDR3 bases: TGTGCCAGCAGTCCCGGACAGGGTAGCAATCAGCCCCAGCATTTT.

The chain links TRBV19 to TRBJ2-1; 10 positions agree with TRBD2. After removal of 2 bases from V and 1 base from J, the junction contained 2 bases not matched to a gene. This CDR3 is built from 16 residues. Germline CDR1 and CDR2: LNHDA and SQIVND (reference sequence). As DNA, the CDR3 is TGTGCCAGTAGTATAATAGCGGGAGGTTCCTACAATGAGCAGTTCTTC. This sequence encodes CASSIIAGGSYNEQFF.

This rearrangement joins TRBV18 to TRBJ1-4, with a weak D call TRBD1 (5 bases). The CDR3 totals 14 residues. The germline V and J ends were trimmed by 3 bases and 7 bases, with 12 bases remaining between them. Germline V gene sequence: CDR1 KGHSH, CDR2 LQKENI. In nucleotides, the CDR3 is TGTGCCAGCTCACCGGGGGTGACGGGTGAAAAACTGTTTTTT. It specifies CASSPGVTGEKLFF.

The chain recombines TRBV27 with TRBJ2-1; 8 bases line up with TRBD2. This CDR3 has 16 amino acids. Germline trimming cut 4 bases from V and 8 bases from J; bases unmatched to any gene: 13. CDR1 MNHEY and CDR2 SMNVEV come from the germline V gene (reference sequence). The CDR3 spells CASSWGSGLVIYEQFF. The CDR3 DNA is TGTGCCAGCAGTTGGGGTTCGGGACTAGTTATATATGAGCAGTTCTTC.

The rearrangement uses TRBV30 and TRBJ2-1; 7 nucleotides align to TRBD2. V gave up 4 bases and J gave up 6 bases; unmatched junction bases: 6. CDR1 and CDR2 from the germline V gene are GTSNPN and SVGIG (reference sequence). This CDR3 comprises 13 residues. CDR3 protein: CAWKGTTVNEQFF. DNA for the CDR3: TGTGCCTGGAAGGGGACTACCGTCAATGAGCAGTTCTTC.

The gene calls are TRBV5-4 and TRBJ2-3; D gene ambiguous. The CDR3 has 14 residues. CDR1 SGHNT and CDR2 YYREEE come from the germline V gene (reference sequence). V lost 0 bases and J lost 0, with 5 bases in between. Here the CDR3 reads CASSLDASTDTQYF. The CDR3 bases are TGTGCCAGCAGCTTGGACGCTAGCACAGATACGCAGTATTTT.

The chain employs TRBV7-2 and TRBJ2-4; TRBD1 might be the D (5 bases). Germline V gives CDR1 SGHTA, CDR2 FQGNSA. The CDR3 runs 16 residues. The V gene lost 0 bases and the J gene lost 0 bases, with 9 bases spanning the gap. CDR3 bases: TGTGCCAGCAGCTTAGCAGGGGTCAAAGCCAAAAACATTCAGTACTTC. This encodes CASSLAGVKAKNIQYF.

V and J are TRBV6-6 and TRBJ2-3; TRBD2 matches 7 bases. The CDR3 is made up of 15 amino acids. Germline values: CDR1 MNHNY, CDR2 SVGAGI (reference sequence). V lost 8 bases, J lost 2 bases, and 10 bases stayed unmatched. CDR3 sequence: CASGGRGSLTDTQYF. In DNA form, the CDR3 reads TGTGCCAGCGGGGGGAGGGGCAGCCTCACAGATACGCAGTATTTT.

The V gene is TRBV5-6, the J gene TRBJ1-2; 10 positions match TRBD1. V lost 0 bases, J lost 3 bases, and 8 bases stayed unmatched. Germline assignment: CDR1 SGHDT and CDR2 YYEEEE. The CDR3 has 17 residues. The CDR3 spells CASSLVRTGGSDYGYTF. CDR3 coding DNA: TGTGCCAGCAGCTTGGTGAGGACAGGGGGGTCGGACTATGGCTACACCTTC.

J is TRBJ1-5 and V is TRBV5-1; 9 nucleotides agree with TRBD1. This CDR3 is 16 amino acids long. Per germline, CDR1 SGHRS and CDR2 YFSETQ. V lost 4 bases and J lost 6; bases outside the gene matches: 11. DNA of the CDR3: TGCGCCAGCAGCCTACGGGACAGGGTTGAGGTTCAGCCCCAGCATTTT. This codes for CASSLRDRVEVQPQHF.

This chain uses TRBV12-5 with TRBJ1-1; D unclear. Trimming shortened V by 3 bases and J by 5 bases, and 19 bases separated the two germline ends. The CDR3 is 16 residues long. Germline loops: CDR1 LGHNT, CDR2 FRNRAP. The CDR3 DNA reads TGTGCTAGTGGTTTACCTCTCGACACCCTTGGGACTGAAGCTTTCTTT. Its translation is CASGLPLDTLGTEAFF.

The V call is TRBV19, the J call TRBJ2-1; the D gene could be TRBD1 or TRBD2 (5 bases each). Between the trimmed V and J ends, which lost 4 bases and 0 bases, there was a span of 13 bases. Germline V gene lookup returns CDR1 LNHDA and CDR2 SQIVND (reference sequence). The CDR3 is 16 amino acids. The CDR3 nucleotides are TGTGCCAGTAGTACCCGGGACGGAAGCTCCTACAATGAGCAGTTCTTC. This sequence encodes CASSTRDGSSYNEQFF.

The CDR3 is CASSLNRARTGELFF. In DNA form, the CDR3 reads TGTGCCAGCAGCTTAAACAGGGCGCGGACCGGGGAGCTGTTTTTT. The V call is TRBV11-3, the J call TRBJ2-2, with D tentatively TRBD1 (6 bases). The CDR3 length is 15 residues. The germline V gene encodes CDR1 SGHNT and CDR2 YENEEA. The germline V and J ends were trimmed by 2 bases and 5 bases, with 12 bases remaining between them.

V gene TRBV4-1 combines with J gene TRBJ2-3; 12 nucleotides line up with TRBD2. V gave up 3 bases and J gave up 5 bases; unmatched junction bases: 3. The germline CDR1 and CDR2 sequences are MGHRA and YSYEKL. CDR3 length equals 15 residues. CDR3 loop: CASSQTSGRVDTQYF. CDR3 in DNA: TGCGCCAGCAGCCAGACTAGCGGGAGAGTAGATACGCAGTATTTT.

CDR3 loop: CASSYRTGVTLYNEQFF. CDR3 in DNA: TGTGCCAGCAGTTACCGCACAGGCGTAACCCTTTACAATGAGCAGTTCTTC. The chain joins TRBV9 to TRBJ2-1, with D possibly TRBD1 on 5 matching bases. Trimming took off 5 bases at V and 4 bases at J, with 22 bases between the two ends. CDR1 is SGDLS and CDR2 is YYNGEE in the germline V gene. The CDR3 extends over 17 amino acids. The whole variable domain, filled in from reference TRBV9 and TRBJ2-1, reads DSGVTQTPKHLITATGQRVTLRCSPRSGDLSVYWYQQSLDQGLQFLIQYYNGEERAKGNILERFSAQQFPDLHSELNLSSLELGDSALYFCASSYRTGVTLYNEQFFGPGTRLTVL.

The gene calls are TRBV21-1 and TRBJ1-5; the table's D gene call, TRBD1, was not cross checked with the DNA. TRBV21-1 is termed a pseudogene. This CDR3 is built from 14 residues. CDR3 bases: TGTGCCAGCAACAGCCTCCATAGCAATCAGCCCCAGCATTTT. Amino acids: CASNSLHSNQPQHF.